This T cell receptor (beta chain) came from a study of blood T cell repertoires in COVID-19. Whole-study context: There were acute and convalescent COVID-19 samples, and they came from the United States, Italy and Spain. Sources were T cells, B-cell-depleted T cells, or PBMCs; the material itself was cDNA or gDNA.

Germline loops: CDR1 SGHRS, CDR2 YFSETQ. This CDR3 spans 13 amino acids. Trimming removed 2 bases from V and 5 bases from J, with 10 bases in between. Source study methods: From reference gene primer amplification, estimates of nucleated cell counts were derived. The method was immunoSEQ multiplex PCR; TCRdb's version includes in-frame clones alone and lacks a portion of them. The V and J calls and the clone size are those of that table, but D and trimming were determined from the DNA. The sample holds roughly 190,000 clones; 70% to 90% are singletons and the top ten take roughly a fifth. The chain carries TRBV5-1 and TRBJ2-5; a possible D gene is TRBD1 (6 bases). Sequencing was performed on peripheral blood. The TCR sequence derives from a man in his 60s with active or convalescent COVID-19. CDR3 sequence (DNA): TGCGCCAGCAGCTTACAGGGTCAGGAGACCCAGTACTTC. It translates to CASSLQGQETQYF.